This paragraph reports one T cell receptor beta chain. Its antigen is not identified. The data derive from a study of cytomegalovirus exposure and HLA in healthy donors. Across the whole study: Unique TCRs numbering roughly 85 million, obtained from HLA-typed donors, made up an early data release.

Primers for the PCR totalled 60 Vbeta and 13 Jbeta. The data were produced by immunoSEQ multiplex PCR, yet TCRdb's version contains in-frame clones alone and is incomplete. This sample carries some 130,000 clones, approximately 61% of them seen once, and the ten largest clones take around 1.6%. Findings of the study overall: In a later analysis, at a false discovery rate of 0.05, under 20,000 TCR beta sequences matched HLA alleles.

The TCR comes from a man in his thirties or forties in good health and CMV-seropositive. The sample taken for sequencing was PBMCs.

The CDR3 region is CASSLLDRDNQPQHF. In DNA form, the CDR3 reads TGTGCCAGCAGTTTACTAGACAGGGACAATCAGCCCCAGCATTTT. This chain uses TRBV28 with TRBJ1-5, with 7 bases lining up with TRBD1. CDR1 is MDHEN and CDR2 is SYDVKM in the germline V gene. This CDR3 contains 15 residues. V lost 2 bases and J lost 3; bases outside the gene matches: 4.